This TCR beta chain was retrieved from a study of T-cell reconstitution after alpha-beta-depleted transplantation in children. This clonotype came up many times. Germline CDR1 is SQVTM and CDR2 is ANQGSEA. Trimming cost V 4 bases and J 8 bases, with 14 bases left between them. The CDR3 is made up of 13 amino acids. This sample's TCRbeta library carried unique molecular identifier barcodes. TCRdb passed the PCR reads through MiXCR, listing each CDR3 protein once. There are hundreds of thousands of distinct CDR3 sequences in the sample; approximately 17% occur only once, and approximately 1% lies in the top ten.

V usage is TRBV29-1 and J usage is TRBJ1-4, with D tentatively TRBD1 (5 bases). This receptor was identified in a human donor who donated a stem cell graft to a child with acute myeloid leukemia. Sequenced material: PBMCs from the stem cell graft donor, taken from the stem cell graft. As DNA, the CDR3 is TGCAGCGTTGCAAGCTGGGGGAAAGAAAAACTGTTTTTT. It is translated as CSVASWGKEKLFF.